This entry describes one T cell receptor beta chain. The CDR3 is 17 amino acids. CDR1 SGHDT and CDR2 YYEEEE come from the germline V gene. V gave up 1 base and J gave up 3 bases; unmatched junction bases: 7. This entry belongs to a study of shared clonotypes between healthy human individuals. The method was immunoSEQ multiplex PCR; TCRdb's version includes in-frame clones alone and lacks a portion of them. Of hundreds of thousands of clones listed, roughly four fifths are singletons. The sequence came from a woman in her thirties or forties in good health. Some clones in this sample may be carry-over from other donors' samples. This sequence joins TRBV5-6 and TRBJ2-1, with TRBD2 identical over 10 bases. The sample was PBMCs. The CDR3 protein is CASSLSLAGAGYNEQFF. For the CDR3, the DNA is TGTGCCAGCAGCTTGAGCCTAGCGGGAGCCGGCTACAATGAGCAGTTCTTC.